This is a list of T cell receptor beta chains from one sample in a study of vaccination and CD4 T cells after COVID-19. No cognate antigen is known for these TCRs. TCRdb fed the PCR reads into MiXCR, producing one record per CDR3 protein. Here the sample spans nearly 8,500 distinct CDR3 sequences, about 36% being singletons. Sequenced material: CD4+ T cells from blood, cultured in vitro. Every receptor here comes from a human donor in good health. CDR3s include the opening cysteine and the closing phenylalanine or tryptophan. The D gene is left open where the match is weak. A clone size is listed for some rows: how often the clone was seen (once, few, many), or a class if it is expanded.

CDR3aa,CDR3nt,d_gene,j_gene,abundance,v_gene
CSAVSGGNIETQYF,TGCAGTGCCGTATCCGGGGGGAATATAGAGACCCAGTACTTC,TRBD2,TRBJ2-5,medium-sized,TRBV20-1
CASRDRGDQPQHF,TGTGCCAGTAGGGACAGGGGAGATCAGCCCCAGCATTTT,TRBD1,TRBJ1-5,NA,TRBV19
CASIETGENQPQHF,TGTGCCAGCATAGAAACAGGGGAAAATCAGCCCCAGCATTTT,TRBD1,TRBJ1-5,NA,TRBV6-1
CASSFPELYSNQPQHF,TGTGCCAGCAGCTTTCCTGAGCTCTATAGCAATCAGCCCCAGCATTTT,NA,TRBJ1-5,NA,TRBV7-3
CASRGQSVGGYTF,TGTGCCAGTAGGGGACAGTCTGTTGGAGGCTACACCTTC,TRBD1,TRBJ1-2,NA,TRBV19
CASSLIPDGSHGYTF,TGTGCCAGCAGTTTAATCCCGGACGGCAGCCATGGCTACACCTTC,NA,TRBJ1-2,NA,TRBV27
CATWGQKNTGELFF,TGTGCCACCTGGGGACAAAAGAACACCGGGGAGCTGTTTTTT,NA,TRBJ2-2,NA,TRBV6-1
CASTLAGVRYNEQFF,TGTGCCAGCACCCTAGCGGGGGTCCGCTACAATGAGCAGTTCTTC,TRBD2,TRBJ2-1,NA,TRBV7-2
CASSWTGGMNTEAFF,TGTGCCAGCAGTTGGACAGGAGGTATGAACACTGAAGCTTTCTTT,TRBD1,TRBJ1-1,NA,TRBV6-5
CASRDEGQGTYGYTF,TGTGCCAGCAGGGATGAGGGACAGGGGACCTATGGCTACACCTTC,TRBD1,TRBJ1-2,NA,TRBV28
CSASGFQETQYF,TGCAGTGCTTCCGGGTTTCAAGAGACCCAGTACTTC,NA,TRBJ2-5,NA,TRBV20-1
CATSADRGGGGYTF,TGTGCCACCAGCGCTGACAGGGGAGGAGGTGGCTACACCTTC,TRBD1,TRBJ1-2,few,TRBV15
CSAQMSSGNTIYF,TGCAGCGCCCAGATGAGCTCTGGAAACACCATATATTTT,NA,TRBJ1-3,NA,TRBV29-1
CASSIRGLLGNTIYF,TGTGCCAGCAGCATTAGGGGGCTACTCGGAAACACCATATATTTT,TRBD1,TRBJ1-3,NA,TRBV6-1
CASSLQGISGTEAFF,TGCGCCAGCAGCTTACAGGGGATTTCCGGCACTGAAGCTTTCTTT,TRBD1,TRBJ1-1,NA,TRBV5-1
CASSVAPDDYGYTF,TGTGCCAGCAGCGTAGCTCCGGACGACTATGGCTACACCTTC,NA,TRBJ1-2,NA,TRBV9
CATSGRTSGSYSTGELFF,TGTGCCACCAGCGGAAGGACTAGCGGGTCGTATTCCACCGGGGAGCTGTTTTTT,TRBD2,TRBJ2-2,NA,TRBV15
CASMEAWGTDTQYF,TGTGCCAGCATGGAAGCGTGGGGCACAGATACGCAGTATTTT,NA,TRBJ2-3,NA,TRBV27
CASSPQGTDTQYF,TGTGCCAGCAGCCCCCAAGGAACCGATACGCAGTATTTT,NA,TRBJ2-3,few,TRBV6-4
CASARANYGYTF,TGTGCCAGTGCAAGAGCTAACTATGGCTACACCTTC,NA,TRBJ1-2,few,TRBV6-1
CAISGAVNTEAFF,TGTGCCATCAGTGGGGCAGTGAACACTGAAGCTTTCTTT,NA,TRBJ1-1,NA,TRBV10-3